This entry concerns a single TCR beta chain. Method: immunoSEQ multiplex PCR; TCRdb's copy keeps in-frame clones and lacks some. Among fewer than 50,000 clones listed, over 75% were seen once. This entry is derived from a study of blood T cell repertoires in COVID-19. Per the germline V gene, CDR1 is SGHTA and CDR2 is FQGNSA. J gave up 4 bases and V 5 bases, and 4 bases lay outside the gene matches. This CDR3 region has 14 residues. The sequencing input was peripheral blood. The TCR was taken from a man aged 35 to 55 with active or convalescent COVID-19. This sequence joins TRBV7-2 and TRBJ1-5; 8 bases line up with TRBD1. The CDR3 region is CASSKTGVNQPQHF. The CDR3 DNA reads as TGTGCCAGCAGCAAGACAGGGGTTAATCAGCCCCAGCATTTT.